The T cell receptor (beta chain) described here comes from a study of blood T cells in healthy people across ages. Sample-barcoded 5' priming and a J-beta primer mix drove a second PCR of about 6 to 12 cycles. Every sample gave at least 3 million paired-end reads containing CDR3. In TCRdb, the 5' RACE reads were re-called with MiXCR into one record per CDR3 protein. The sample lists 700,000 or so distinct CDR3 sequences, about a fifth occurring once. V shed 0 bases and J 3 bases; nucleotides not matched to a gene: 3. The CDR3 contains 15 residues. Germline loops: CDR1 SNHLY, CDR2 FYNNEI. The sequenced sample consisted of blood. The chain carries TRBV2 and TRBJ2-3; 7 positions match TRBD2. The sequence was obtained from a man between 65 and 79 years old in good health. The CDR3 spells CASSEAWRGTDTQYF. The CDR3 DNA follows: TGTGCCAGCAGTGAAGCGTGGCGGGGGACAGATACGCAGTATTTT.